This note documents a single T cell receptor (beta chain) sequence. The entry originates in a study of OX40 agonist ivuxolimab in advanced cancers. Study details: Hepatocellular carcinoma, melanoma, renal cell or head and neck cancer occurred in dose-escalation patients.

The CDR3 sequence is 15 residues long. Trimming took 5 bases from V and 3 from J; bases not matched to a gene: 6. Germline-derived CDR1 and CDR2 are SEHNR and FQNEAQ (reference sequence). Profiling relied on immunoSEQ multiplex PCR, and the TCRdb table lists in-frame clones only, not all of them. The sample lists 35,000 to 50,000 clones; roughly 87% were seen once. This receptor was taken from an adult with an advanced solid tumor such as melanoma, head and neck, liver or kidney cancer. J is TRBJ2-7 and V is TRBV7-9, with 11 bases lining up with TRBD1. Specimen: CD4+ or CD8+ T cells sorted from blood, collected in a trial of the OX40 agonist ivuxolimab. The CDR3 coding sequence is TGTGCCAGCAGCGGGGACAGGGGGTCCCTCTACGAGCAGTACGTC. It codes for CASSGDRGSLYEQYV.